This TCR beta chain was documented in a study of shared clonotypes between healthy human individuals. The CDR3 has 12 amino acids. In germline, CDR1 is SNHLY, CDR2 FYNNEI. V lost 0 bases and J 6 bases, leaving 5 bases between the germline ends. Sequenced by immunoSEQ multiplex PCR; TCRdb stores in-frame clones only, minus some. The sample records fewer than 2.5 million clones, 80% to 95% being singletons. Broader study findings: The small donor group covered limited genetic and exposure diversity.

Comments on this clone: Its cognate antigen is unknown.

The chain uses TRBV2 and TRBJ1-2; D unclear. This sequence originates from a man between 18 and 35 years old in good health. Some clones in this sample may be carry-over from other donors' samples. The sequencing sample was made of naive CD4+ T cells from PBMCs. Sample subset: CD45RA+ positively selected. DNA of the CDR3: TGTGCCAGCAGTGAAGCCCGGAATGGCTACACCTTC. It is translated as CASSEARNGYTF.